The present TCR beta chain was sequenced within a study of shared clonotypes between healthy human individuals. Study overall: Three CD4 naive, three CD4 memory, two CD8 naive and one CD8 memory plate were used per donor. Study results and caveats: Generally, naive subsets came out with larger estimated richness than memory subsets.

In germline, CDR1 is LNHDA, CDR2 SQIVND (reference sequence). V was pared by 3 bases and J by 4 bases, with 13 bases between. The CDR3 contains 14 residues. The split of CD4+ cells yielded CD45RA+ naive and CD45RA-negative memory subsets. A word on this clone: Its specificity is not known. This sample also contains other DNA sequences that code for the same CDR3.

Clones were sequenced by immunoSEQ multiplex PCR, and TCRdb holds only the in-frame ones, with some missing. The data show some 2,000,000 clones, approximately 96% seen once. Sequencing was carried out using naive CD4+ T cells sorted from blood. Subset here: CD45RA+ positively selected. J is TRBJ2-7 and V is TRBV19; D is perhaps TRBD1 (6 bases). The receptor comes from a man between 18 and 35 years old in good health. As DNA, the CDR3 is TGTGCCAGTAGTATTCAAGGGGGTGGTTACGAGCAGTACTTC. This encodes CASSIQGGGYEQYF.